The 9 T cell receptor beta chains in this list originate from one sample, sequenced in a study of T cells after posttransplantation cyclophosphamide. A marrow graft followed busulfan-fludarabine conditioning, with cyclophosphamide on days +3 and +4. The table came from immunoSEQ multiplex PCR; TCRdb's copy has only in-frame clones and leaves some out. This table holds tens of thousands of clones, about 77% found once. The sequenced sample was CD4+ T cells sorted from blood, obtained roughly 250 weeks after a stem cell transplant with posttransplant cyclophosphamide. The receptors here all came from a female patient aged 35-55 years who received an allogeneic stem cell transplant from a related donor, was CMV-positive, and had no GVHD. These T cells may partly come from the graft donor.

The chain has TRBV7-9 and TRBJ1-3, with 8 bases lining up with TRBD1. V lost 5 bases, J lost 3 bases, and 9 bases stayed unmatched. CDR3 size: 16 residues. The germline V gene has CDR1 SEHNR and CDR2 FQNEAQ (reference sequence). CDR3 DNA sequence: TGTGCCAGCAGCCCGCCAGGGGGCCTTTTTGGAAACACCATATATTTT. Its translation is CASSPPGGLFGNTIYF.

The chain is built from TRBV21-1 and TRBJ2-7; the table calls TRBD1, which could not be checked here. TRBV21-1 is termed a pseudogene. The CDR3 has 18 residues. The CDR3 region is CASSRIIQVGPPISEQYF. The CDR3 bases are TGTGCCAGCAGCAGAATCATACAGGTGGGCCCACCGATAAGCGAGCAGTACTTC.

The rearrangement uses TRBV5-4 and TRBJ2-7; D is uncertain. The V end was cut by 0 bases, the J end by 0 bases, with 13 bases between. Looked up from germline, CDR1 is SGHNT and CDR2 is YYREEE (reference sequence). The CDR3 is 16 residues long. This CDR3 is CASSLAAQSGSYEQYF. The CDR3 DNA is TGTGCCAGCAGCTTGGCCGCACAGTCCGGCTCCTACGAGCAGTACTTC.

This clone was counted a few times. The rearrangement links TRBV21-1 to TRBJ2-5; the tabulated D call, TRBD1, remains unverified against the DNA. TRBV21-1 is termed a pseudogene. The CDR3 runs 16 residues. The CDR3 spells CASSNGDRGRRKTQYF. Here the CDR3 DNA reads TGTGCCAGCAGCAACGGGGACAGGGGGCGCAGAAAGACCCAGTACTTC.

This rearrangement joins TRBV27 to TRBJ2-2; D might be TRBD1 (6 bases). The length of the CDR3 is 15 residues. Between the trimmed V and J ends, which lost 4 bases and 0 bases, there was a span of 9 bases. Germline values: CDR1 MNHEY, CDR2 SMNVEV (reference sequence). The CDR3 sequence: CASSWDTTNTGELFF. The CDR3 nucleotides read TGTGCCAGCAGTTGGGACACCACGAACACCGGGGAGCTGTTTTTT.

This sequence joins TRBV18 and TRBJ2-7; 10 bases align to TRBD1. J lost 5 bases, V lost 4 bases, and 5 bases had no gene match. There are 14 residues in the CDR3. Germline CDR1 reads KGHSH; CDR2 reads LQKENI. The CDR3 region is CASSLRTGGNEQYF. CDR3 nucleotides: TGTGCCAGCTCACTCAGGACAGGGGGGAACGAGCAGTACTTC.

The rearrangement uses TRBV7-9 and TRBJ2-5; 8 bases align to TRBD1. The CDR3 has 17 amino acids. V dropped 5 bases and J dropped 5; count of bases not matched to a gene: 16. CDR1 and CDR2 (germline): SEHNR, FQNEAQ (reference sequence). The CDR3 DNA reads as TGTGCCAGCAGCCCACAACGCAACCCGACAGGGGATGAGACCCAGTACTTC. This codes for CASSPQRNPTGDETQYF. The full variable domain, with the rest looked up from reference TRBV7-9 and TRBJ2-5, is DTGVSQNPRHKITKRGQNVTFRCDPISEHNRLYWYRQTLGQGPEFLTYFQNEAQLEKSRLLSDRFSAERPKGSFSTLEIQRTEQGDSAMYLCASSPQRNPTGDETQYFGPGTRLLVL.

The chain couples TRBV9 to TRBJ2-1; 8 nucleotides line up with TRBD2. The germline CDR1 and CDR2 sequences are SGDLS and YYNGEE. The CDR3 is made up of 17 amino acids. Trimming removed 3 bases from V and 3 bases from J; junction bases left unmatched: 11. The CDR3 DNA reads TGTGCCAGCAGCGAGATGAGCGGGGGTGTCAACTACAATGAGCAGTTCTTC. Its translation: CASSEMSGGVNYNEQFF.

The J gene is TRBJ1-2, the V gene TRBV16; D call uncertain. There are 14 residues in the CDR3. CDR1 and CDR2 (germline): KGHSY, FQNENV. Between the trimmed V and J ends, which lost 4 bases and 6 bases, there was a span of 15 bases. The CDR3, as DNA: TGTGCCAGCAGCCCCTGGACCGGGAGGAATGGCTACACCTTC. Amino acids: CASSPWTGRNGYTF. Supplemented by reference TRBV16 and TRBJ1-2, the full variable domain reads GEEVAQTPKHLVRGEGQKAKLYCAPIKGHSYVFWYQQVLKNEFKFLISFQNENVFDETGMPKERFSAKCLPNSPCSLEIQATKLEDSAVYFCASSPWTGRNGYTFGSGTRLTVV.